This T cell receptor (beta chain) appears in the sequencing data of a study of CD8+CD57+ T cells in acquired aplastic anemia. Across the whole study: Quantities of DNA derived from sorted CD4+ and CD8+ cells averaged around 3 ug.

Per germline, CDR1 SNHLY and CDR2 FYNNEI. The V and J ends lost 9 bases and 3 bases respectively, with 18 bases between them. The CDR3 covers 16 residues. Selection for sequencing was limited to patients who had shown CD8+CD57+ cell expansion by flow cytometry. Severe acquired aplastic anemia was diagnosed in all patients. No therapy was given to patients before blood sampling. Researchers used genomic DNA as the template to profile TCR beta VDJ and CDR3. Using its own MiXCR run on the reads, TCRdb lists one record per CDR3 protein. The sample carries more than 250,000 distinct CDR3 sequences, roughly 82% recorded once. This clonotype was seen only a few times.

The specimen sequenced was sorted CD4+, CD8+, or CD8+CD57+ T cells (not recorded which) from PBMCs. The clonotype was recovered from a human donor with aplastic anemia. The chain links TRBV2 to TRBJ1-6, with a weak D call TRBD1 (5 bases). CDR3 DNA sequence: TGTGCCAGTGGCGTGGGGGAGGGCGGCTATAATTCACCCCTCCACTTT. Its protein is CASGVGEGGYNSPLHF.